This T cell receptor (beta chain) came from a study of T cells after somatic rescue of genetic block (dated by TCRdb to 2019 to 2021). Background for the entire study: The study assessed how robust, over the long term, a T-cell system was when the system had developed through somatic rescue of a genetic block in T-cell development.

V loses 0 bases, J loses 2 bases, and the germline ends lie 8 bases apart. The CDR3 has 14 amino acids, counting the end cysteine and phenylalanine. The only DNA kept is the CDR3, 42 bases in frame from the first base. For CDR1 and CDR2, the germline V gene lists SGHDT and YYEEEE. Preparation of the library involved the immunoSEQ multiplex PCR assay. This immuneACCESS table, as held by TCRdb, lists in-frame sequences with V and J called but not all clones. Of the missing ones, under half trace to an unresolved V gene in checked studies; the others have no known cause. For this sample the table gives around 100,000 clones, of which approximately 90% were detected only once. Less than 1.5% of the sample is held by the ten biggest clonotypes. On this clone itself: This clone's antigen is unknown. Base qualities are not recorded, but no much larger clone differs from it by a single base.

The chain was built from TRBV5-6 and TRBJ1-1, with TRBD1 tentatively as D gene (5 bases match). The receptor comes from a woman aged 18-29 years. The source material was peripheral blood mononuclear cells (PBMCs). This receptor carries the CDR3 CASSLGQINTEAFF. The DNA reads TGTGCCAGCAGCTTGGGACAGATTAACACTGAAGCTTTCTTT.